A single sample gave rise to the 20 T cell receptor beta chains below, sequenced in a study of tumor and adjacent non-tumor tissue in lung cancer listed by TCRdb under 2018. The library was obtained by multiplex PCR. TCRdb records Illumina HiSeq 2500 as the sequencer. TCRbeta libraries were constructed through three rounds of nested PCR with primers (Table S4) according to protocols adapted from ARM-PCR. TCRdb ran its own pipeline on the public reads, namely fastp trimming at Q25 and MiXCR clone calling, and kept in-frame beta chains. Each record represents a unique CDR3 protein, reported with the most common genes and DNA among its rows. This sample lists about 82,000 distinct CDR3 sequences; more than 60% were detected once. The biggest ten clones account for about 12% of the sample. RNA was isolated from bulk, unsorted tissue, and RNA quality was assessed with a NanoDrop ND-1000 and an Agilent 2100.

The sample comprised lung tumor tissue. The receptors were gathered from a woman aged 45-59 years with non-small cell lung cancer.

A word on this clonotype: The CDR3 does not close with the conserved phenylalanine or tryptophan, likely indicating a read error. This CDR3 reads CTSSERDSSNVLTI. The CDR3 coding sequence is TGTACCAGCAGTGAAAGGGACAGCTCCAACGTCCTGACTATC. The V call is TRBV6-1, the J call TRBJ2-6, with 7 bases matching TRBD1. The CDR3 is 14 amino acids. CDR1 MNHNS and CDR2 SASEGT come from the germline V gene.

The DNA of the CDR3 is TGCAGCGCGGGTGACAGGCCTGGCGGGGGCTACACCTTC. Encoded protein: CSAGDRPGGGYTF. J is TRBJ1-2 and V is TRBV29-1; tentative D call: TRBD1 (6 bases). CDR1 is SQVTM and CDR2 is ANQGSEA in the germline V gene. The CDR3 totals 13 residues. The V gene lost 7 bases and the J gene lost 8 bases, with 20 bases spanning the gap.

Note on this clonotype: This may stem from a read error, because a much larger clone lies one nucleotide away. This chain joins TRBV7-8 and TRBJ1-4, with D hard to call. The CDR3 is 12 residues long. CDR1 and CDR2 from the germline V gene are SGHVS and FQNEAQ. Trimming removed 8 bases at V and 8 bases at J, with 12 bases between. The CDR3 sequence is CASGRSGEKLFF. The CDR3 coding sequence is TGTGCCAGCGGCCGGTCCGGGGAAAAACTGTTTTTT.

About this clonotype itself: Because it lacks the conserved phenylalanine or tryptophan at the end, this CDR3 is likely a read error. The rearrangement joins TRBV11-1 to TRBJ2-1; possibly TRBD2 for D (6 bases). The V end was cut by 4 bases, the J end by 6 bases, with 16 bases between. The germline gives CDR1 SGHAT, CDR2 FQDESV (reference sequence). CDR3 length: 15 amino acids. The chain's CDR3 is CASSSRGLGVNEQFS. In nucleotides, the CDR3 is TGTGCCAGCAGCTCCCGGGGGTTGGGGGTCAATGAGCAGTTCTCC.

As to this clonotype: This may stem from a read error, because a much larger clone lies one nucleotide away. The genes are TRBV11-2 and TRBJ1-4; no definite D call. The length of the CDR3 is 14 residues. V lost 5 bases to trimming and J lost 3 bases, with 10 bases between them. Per germline, CDR1 SGHAT and CDR2 FQNNGV. Here the CDR3 reads CASSPTTANEKLFF. The CDR3 nucleotides are TGTGCCAGCAGCCCGACCACAGCTAATGAAAAACTGTTTTTT. The full variable domain, in which reference TRBV11-2 and TRBJ1-4 provide the parts outside the CDR3, is EAGVAQSPRYKIIEKRQSVAFWCNPISGHATLYWYQQILGQGPKLLIQFQNNGVVDDSQLPKDRFSAERLKGVDSTLKIQPAKLEDSAVYLCASSPTTANEKLFFGSGTQLSVL.

With regard to this clonotype: The junction departs from the called germline gene at one end, perhaps through a read error. V and J are TRBV28 and TRBJ2-5, with D uncertain. The length of the CDR3 is 11 residues. Germline values: CDR1 MDHEN, CDR2 SYDVKM. CDR3 region: CANSVSGTQYF. The CDR3 nucleotides read TGTGCCAACAGTGTCTCAGGGACCCAGTACTTC.

Comments on this clonotype: Since the CDR3 does not end with the conserved phenylalanine or tryptophan, this likely comes from a read error. The V call is TRBV29-1, the J call TRBJ2-3; 9 bases are a match to TRBD2. The CDR3 length is 13 residues. Germline V gene sequence: CDR1 SQVTM, CDR2 ANQGSEA. The ends lost 3 bases at V and 9 bases at J; junction bases unmatched: 7. The CDR3 DNA follows: TGCAGCGTTGAGGTTGCGGGAGGGCGCACGCAGTATGTT. It encodes CSVEVAGGRTQYV.

This clonotype was seen at least ten times. The V gene is TRBV7-8, the J gene TRBJ2-7; tentative D call: TRBD2 (7 bases). Deletions cut 1 base from V and 2 bases from J, with 18 bases between. CDR1 is SGHVS and CDR2 is FQNEAQ in the germline V gene. The CDR3 is 17 amino acids. This CDR3 is CASSLERLRGGAYEQYF. The CDR3 coding sequence is TGTGCCAGCAGCTTAGAGCGCCTCAGGGGAGGGGCCTACGAGCAGTACTTC.

The chain uses TRBV20-1 and TRBJ1-3; D call uncertain. Germline CDR1 DFQATT, CDR2 SNEGSKA (reference sequence). Trimming took 6 bases from V and 5 from J, leaving 14 bases between them. This CDR3 spans 13 amino acids. The DNA of the CDR3 is TGCAGTGCCCCTCGCCGACCTCGAAACACCATATATTTT. Its protein product is CSAPRRPRNTIYF.

The chain combines TRBV7-9 with TRBJ2-1; 7 bases fit TRBD2. This CDR3 comprises 16 residues. The ends lost 9 bases at V and 4 bases at J; junction bases unmatched: 15. The V gene's germline CDR1 is SEHNR and CDR2 FQNEAQ (reference sequence). CDR3 sequence reads: CASTLGRIPGYNEQFF. The CDR3 DNA reads TGTGCCAGTACCCTCGGGAGGATACCAGGGTACAATGAGCAGTTCTTC.

The rearrangement joins TRBV24-1 to TRBJ2-2; D unresolved. The CDR3 is 18 amino acids. V lost 1 base, J lost 0 bases, and 14 bases lay in between. Looked up from germline, CDR1 is KGHDR and CDR2 is SFDVKD. The CDR3 DNA sequence: TGTGCCACCAGTGATTTATCCGGGTACGCCTCGAACACCGGGGAGCTGTTTTTT. This sequence encodes CATSDLSGYASNTGELFF.

With respect to this clonotype: At one boundary the junction diverges from the germline segment, which might be a read error. This chain joins TRBV4-2 and TRBJ2-1; 9 bases are a match to TRBD2. Looked up from germline, CDR1 is LGHNA and CDR2 is YNFKEQ. This CDR3 contains 14 residues. The CDR3 sequence: CVSSQAGGPSEHFF. CDR3 DNA: TGTGTCAGCAGCCAAGCGGGAGGACCTAGTGAGCACTTCTTC.

The rearrangement links TRBV2 to TRBJ2-7; D remains ambiguous. CDR1 and CDR2 (germline): SNHLY, FYNNEI. This CDR3 has 11 amino acids. V gave up 7 bases and J gave up 5 bases, with 9 bases separating them. The DNA for the CDR3 is TGTGCCAGCACTACTGGAGACGAGCAGTACTTC. As protein: CASTTGDEQYF. The full variable domain, with the rest looked up from reference TRBV2 and TRBJ2-7, is EPEVTQTPSHQVTQMGQEVILRCVPISNHLYFYWYRQILGQKVEFLVSFYNNEISEKSEIFDDQFSVERPDGSNFTLKIRSTKLEDSAMYFCASTTGDEQYFGPGTRLTVT.

V usage is TRBV12-3 or TRBV12-4 and J usage is TRBJ2-4, with 7 positions matching TRBD1. This CDR3 has 14 amino acids. V dropped 10 bases and J dropped 5; count of bases not matched to a gene: 11. The CDR3 is CANSTDGTENIQYF. CDR3 DNA: TGTGCCAACAGCACGGACGGGACAGAAAACATTCAGTACTTC.

The J gene is TRBJ2-2, the V gene TRBV28; 10 nucleotides align to TRBD1. CDR1 and CDR2 from the germline V gene are MDHEN and SYDVKM. V was clipped by 4 bases and J by 4 bases; unmatched bases: 9. The CDR3 sequence is 17 residues long. The CDR3 reads CASSCRDRGRGTGELFF. The CDR3 coding sequence is TGTGCCAGCAGTTGCCGCGACAGGGGGCGCGGCACCGGGGAGCTGTTTTTT.

In its sample, this clonotype was seen a few times. The junction does not match germline at one end; this may be a read error. The chain combines TRBV12-3 or TRBV12-4 with TRBJ2-5; TRBD1 matches at 7 bases. The CDR3 loop spans 16 amino acids. Here the CDR3 reads CANSSSRQGTQETQYF. In DNA form, the CDR3 reads TGTGCCAACAGTTCCTCTCGACAGGGCACCCAAGAGACCCAGTATTTC.

As regards this clonotype: The conserved closing phenylalanine or tryptophan is absent in this CDR3, likely reflecting a read error. J is TRBJ2-3 and V is TRBV11-2; 9 bases fit TRBD2. CDR3 length equals 17 residues. Germline CDR1 and CDR2: SGHAT and FQNNGV. After removal of 6 bases from V and 4 bases from J, the junction contained 14 bases not matched to a gene. The CDR3 reads CASSTLAGAGEADTQYS. DNA of the CDR3: TGTGCCAGCAGTACCTTAGCGGGAGCGGGTGAGGCAGATACGCAGTATTCT.

V and J are TRBV5-1 and TRBJ2-3; TRBD1 agrees at 7 bases. The CDR3 contains 19 residues. The V and J ends lost 2 bases and 3 bases, in that order; junction bases with no gene match: 18. Germline V gene data show CDR1 as SGHRS and CDR2 as YFSETQ. The chain's CDR3 is CASSFISFPGQRVTDTQYF. The CDR3 region has the DNA TGCGCCAGCAGCTTTATATCTTTTCCGGGACAGAGAGTAACAGATACGCAGTATTTT.

Within the sample, this clonotype is medium-sized. The chain uses TRBV4-2 and TRBJ2-3; tentatively, D is TRBD2 (6 bases). V lost 1 base and J 4 bases, leaving 6 bases between the germline ends. This CDR3 comprises 13 residues. Germline V gene sequence: CDR1 LGHNA, CDR2 YNFKEQ. The CDR3 sequence is CASSQAGADTQYF. The CDR3 DNA follows: TGTGCCAGCAGCCAAGCGGGAGCAGATACGCAGTATTTT.

As to this clonotype: A much larger clone differs by one base, so this may be a read error. This CDR3 reads CASCTSGSNTGELFF. The CDR3 DNA follows: TGTGCCAGCTGTACTAGCGGGAGCAACACCGGGGAGCTGTTTTTT. This chain joins TRBV6-4 and TRBJ2-2, with TRBD2 identical over 11 bases. Germline CDR1 and CDR2: MRHNA and SNTAGT. V was pared by 8 bases and J by 2 bases, with 4 bases of the junction left unmatched. The CDR3 consists of 15 residues.